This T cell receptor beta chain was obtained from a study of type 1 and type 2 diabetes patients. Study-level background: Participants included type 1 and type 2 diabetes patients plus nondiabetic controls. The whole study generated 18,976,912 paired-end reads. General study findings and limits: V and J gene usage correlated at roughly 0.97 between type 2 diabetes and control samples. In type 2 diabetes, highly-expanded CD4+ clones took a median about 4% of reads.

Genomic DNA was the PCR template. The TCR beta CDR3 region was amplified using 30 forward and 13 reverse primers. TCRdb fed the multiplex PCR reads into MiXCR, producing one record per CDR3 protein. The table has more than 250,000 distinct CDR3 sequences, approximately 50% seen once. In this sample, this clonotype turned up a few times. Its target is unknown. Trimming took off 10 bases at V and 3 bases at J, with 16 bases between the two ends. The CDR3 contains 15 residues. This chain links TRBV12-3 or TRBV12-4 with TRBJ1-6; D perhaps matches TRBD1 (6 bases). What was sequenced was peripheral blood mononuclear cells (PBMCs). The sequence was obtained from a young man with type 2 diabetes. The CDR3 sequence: CAISRGANYNSPLHF. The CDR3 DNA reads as TGTGCCATCTCCCGGGGGGCGAACTATAATTCACCCCTCCACTTT.